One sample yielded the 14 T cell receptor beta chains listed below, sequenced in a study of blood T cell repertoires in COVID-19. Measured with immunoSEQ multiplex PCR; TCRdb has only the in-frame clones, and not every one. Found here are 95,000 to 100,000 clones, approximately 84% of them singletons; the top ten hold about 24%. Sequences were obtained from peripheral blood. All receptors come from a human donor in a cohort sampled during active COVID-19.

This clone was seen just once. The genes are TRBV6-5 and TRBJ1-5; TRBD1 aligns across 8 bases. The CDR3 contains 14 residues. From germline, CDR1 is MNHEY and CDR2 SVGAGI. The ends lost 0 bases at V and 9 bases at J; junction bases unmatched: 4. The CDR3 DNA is TGTGCCAGCAGTTACTCCACAGGGGGGAGGCCCCAGCATTTT. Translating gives CASSYSTGGRPQHF.

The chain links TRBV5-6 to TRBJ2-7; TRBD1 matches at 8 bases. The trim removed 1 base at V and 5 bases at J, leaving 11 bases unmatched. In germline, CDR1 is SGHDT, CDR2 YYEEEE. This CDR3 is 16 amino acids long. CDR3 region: CASSLKLRQGTDEQYF. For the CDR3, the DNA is TGTGCCAGCAGCTTGAAACTTAGACAGGGGACCGACGAGCAGTACTTC.

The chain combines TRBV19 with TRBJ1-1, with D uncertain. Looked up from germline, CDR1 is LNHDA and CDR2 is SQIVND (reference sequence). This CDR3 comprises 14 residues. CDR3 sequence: CAVKRGISNTEAFF. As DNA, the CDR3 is TGTGCTGTTAAACGAGGGATTTCGAACACTGAAGCTTTCTTT.

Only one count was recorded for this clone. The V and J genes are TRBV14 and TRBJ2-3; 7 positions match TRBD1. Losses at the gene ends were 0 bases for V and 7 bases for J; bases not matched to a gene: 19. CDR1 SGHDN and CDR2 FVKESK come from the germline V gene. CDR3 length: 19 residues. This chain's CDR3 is CASSQESGVRGGPFYTQYF. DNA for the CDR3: TGTGCCAGCAGCCAAGAGTCAGGGGTCCGAGGGGGCCCTTTCTATACGCAGTATTTT.

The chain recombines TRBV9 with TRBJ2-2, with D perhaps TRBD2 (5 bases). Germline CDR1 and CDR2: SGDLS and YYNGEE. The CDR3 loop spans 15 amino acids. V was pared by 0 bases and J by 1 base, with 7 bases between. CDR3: CASSVDRGNTGELFF. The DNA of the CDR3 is TGTGCCAGCAGCGTAGACCGGGGGAACACCGGGGAGCTGTTTTTT.

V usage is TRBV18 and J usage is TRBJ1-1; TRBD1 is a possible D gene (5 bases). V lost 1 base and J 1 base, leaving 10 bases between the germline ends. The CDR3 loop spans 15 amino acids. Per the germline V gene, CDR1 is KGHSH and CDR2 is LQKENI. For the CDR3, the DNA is TGTGCCAGCTCACCACTTCATACAGGGAACACTGAAGCTTTCTTT. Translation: CASSPLHTGNTEAFF.

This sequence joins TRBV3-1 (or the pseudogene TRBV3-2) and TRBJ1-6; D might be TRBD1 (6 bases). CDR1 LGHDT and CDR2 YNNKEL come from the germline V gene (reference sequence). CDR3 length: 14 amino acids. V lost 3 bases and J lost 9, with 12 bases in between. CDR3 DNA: TGTGCCAGCAGCCACCCGGGGGGGCCTTCACCCCTCCACTTT. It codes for CASSHPGGPSPLHF.

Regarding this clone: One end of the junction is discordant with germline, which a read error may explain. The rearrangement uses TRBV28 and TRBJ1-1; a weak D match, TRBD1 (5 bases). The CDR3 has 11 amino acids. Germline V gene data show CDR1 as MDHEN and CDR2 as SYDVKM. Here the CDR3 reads CASSSVGAAVF. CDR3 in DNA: TGTGCCAGCAGTTCTGTAGGGGCAGCCGTCTTT.

The CDR3 region has the DNA TGTGCCAGTAGTTTCCGCGGGGGGGCTTCCTACAATGAGCAGTTCTTC. It specifies CASSFRGGASYNEQFF. The chain links TRBV19 to TRBJ2-1; 9 bases line up with TRBD2. In germline, CDR1 is LNHDA, CDR2 SQIVND (reference sequence). This CDR3 comprises 16 residues. The J segment lost 1 base and the V segment lost 5 bases, leaving 6 bases of the junction unmatched. The full variable domain, in which reference TRBV19 and TRBJ2-1 provide the parts outside the CDR3, is DGGITQSPKYLFRKEGQNVTLSCEQNLNHDAMYWYRQDPGQGLRLIYYSQIVNDFQKGDIAEGYSVSREKKESFPLTVTSAQKNPTAFYLCASSFRGGASYNEQFFGPGTRLTVL.

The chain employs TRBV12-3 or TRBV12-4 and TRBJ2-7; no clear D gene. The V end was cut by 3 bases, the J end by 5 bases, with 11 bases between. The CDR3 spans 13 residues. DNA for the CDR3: TGTGCCAGCAGTTTGAATACTTACGACGAGCAGTACTTC. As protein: CASSLNTYDEQYF.

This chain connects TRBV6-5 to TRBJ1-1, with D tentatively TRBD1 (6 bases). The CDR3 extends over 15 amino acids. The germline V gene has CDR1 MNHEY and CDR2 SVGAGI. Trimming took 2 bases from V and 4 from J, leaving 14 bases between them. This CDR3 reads CASSYDRHVGTEAFF. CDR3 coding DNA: TGTGCCAGCAGTTACGACAGGCACGTCGGCACTGAAGCTTTCTTT.

The CDR3 sequence is CASSESLVPVTDTQYF. The CDR3 bases are TGTGCCAGCAGTGAAAGCTTGGTCCCCGTCACAGATACGCAGTATTTT. This chain uses TRBV6-1 with TRBJ2-3; D call uncertain. Trimming stripped 2 bases from V and 2 bases from J, with 14 bases between. Looked up from germline, CDR1 is MNHNS and CDR2 is SASEGT. The CDR3 has 16 residues.

The CDR3 DNA sequence: TGTGCCAGCAGTGATCTAGCGGGGGGGCCTGAGACCCAGTACTTC. Protein product: CASSDLAGGPETQYF. The chain carries TRBV2 and TRBJ2-5; 12 bases fit TRBD2. CDR1 and CDR2 (germline): SNHLY, FYNNEI. V shed 3 bases, J shed 5 bases, and the junction held 4 bases outside the gene matches. The CDR3 is 15 residues long.

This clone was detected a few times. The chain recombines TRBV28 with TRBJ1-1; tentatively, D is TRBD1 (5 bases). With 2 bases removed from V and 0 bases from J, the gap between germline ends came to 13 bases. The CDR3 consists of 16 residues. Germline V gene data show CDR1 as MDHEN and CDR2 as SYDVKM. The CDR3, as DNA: TGTGCCAGCAGTTTACGCAACAGGCCCATGAACACTGAAGCTTTCTTT. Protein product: CASSLRNRPMNTEAFF.